This T cell receptor beta chain was captured by sequencing in a study of T cells after yellow fever vaccination. Overall study results and limits: Reappearing after the booster were most of the clones from primary vaccination (almost 97% CD4, about 87% CD8). There was a small share of clonotypes that showed up in both the CD4 and CD8 compartments. Compared with primary, the secondary response was weaker and peaked at day 5, not 15.

Germline lookup yields CDR1 SGHVS and CDR2 FQNEAQ. The CDR3 has 17 residues. V was pared by 2 bases and J by 0 bases, with 2 bases of the junction left unmatched. It was through 5'RACE template switching that TCR cDNA was made, with a universal primer site and UMIs added. MiXCR, applied by TCRdb to the 5' RACE reads, yields one record per CDR3 protein. The sample contains hundreds of thousands of distinct CDR3 sequences, less than 4.5% of which appear only once. This clonotype was seen a handful of times. Its antigen is still unknown. The TCR sequence derives from a man aged 18 to 29 who received the YFV17D yellow fever vaccine. V and J are TRBV7-8 and TRBJ1-4; TRBD1 aligns across 11 bases. The source material was PBMCs, sampled on the day of the yellow fever booster vaccination. CDR3 protein: CASSLWDRGATNEKLFF. The CDR3 nucleotides read TGTGCCAGCAGCTTATGGGACAGGGGGGCAACTAATGAAAAACTGTTTTTT.